This T cell receptor delta chain is drawn from a study of γδ T cells in repeated Plasmodium falciparum infection. Study in general: Sampling occurred at baseline, pre-infection for selected infections, and 21 days post-infection. Some Malian samples span acute malaria episodes; others come from no-transmission periods. Study observations and caveats: Many TCRgamma sequences overlapped between individuals in stable Vgamma9/Vdelta2+ repertoires. Compared with Australian children, Malian Vdelta2-negative repertoires seemed more clonal, less diverse, less shared.

Germline CDR1 is TSWWSYY and CDR2 is QGS. CDR3 size: 19 residues. Gammadelta T cells were flow-sorted from PBMC into Vgamma9/Vdelta2+ and Vdelta2-negative populations for bulk analysis. As concerns this clone: Its antigen is currently unknown. One end of the junction is discordant with germline, which a read error may explain.

TCRdb re-called the multiplex PCR reads via CATT. This table holds about 57,000 delta-chain clones, approximately 1.5% found once. The chain recombines TRDV1 with TRDJ1, with D perhaps given as TRDD2 or TRDD3 (7 bases each). TCRdb does not report a J gene; here it was assigned by matching the DNA to germline references. The receptor comes from a pool of human donors (malaria-infected and uninfected, not separated). Sequences were obtained from gamma-delta T cells from blood. As DNA, the CDR3 is TGCTCTGGGGGGTCCTTTTTCCTACTCATGGGGATAGTAACCGATAAACTCATCTTT. This sequence encodes CSGGSFFLLMGIVTDKLIF.